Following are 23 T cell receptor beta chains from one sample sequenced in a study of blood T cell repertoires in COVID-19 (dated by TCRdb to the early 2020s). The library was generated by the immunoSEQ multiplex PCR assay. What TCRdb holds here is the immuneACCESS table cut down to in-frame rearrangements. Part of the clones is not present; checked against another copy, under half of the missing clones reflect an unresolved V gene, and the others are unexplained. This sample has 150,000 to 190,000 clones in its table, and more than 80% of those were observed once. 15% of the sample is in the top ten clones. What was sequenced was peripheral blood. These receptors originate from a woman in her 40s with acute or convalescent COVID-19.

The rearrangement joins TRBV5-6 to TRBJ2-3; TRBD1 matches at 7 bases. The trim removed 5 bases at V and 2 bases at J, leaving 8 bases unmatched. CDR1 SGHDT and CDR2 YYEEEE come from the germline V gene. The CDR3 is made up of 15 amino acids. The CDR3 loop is CASSTEGQHTDTQYF. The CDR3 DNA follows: TGTGCCAGCAGTACCGAGGGACAGCACACAGATACGCAGTATTTT.

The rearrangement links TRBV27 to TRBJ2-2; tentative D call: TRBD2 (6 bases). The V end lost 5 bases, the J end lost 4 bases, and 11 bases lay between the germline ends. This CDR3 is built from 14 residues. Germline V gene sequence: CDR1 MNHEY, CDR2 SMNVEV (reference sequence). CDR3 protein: CASSQTRPTGELFF. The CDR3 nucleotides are TGTGCCAGCAGTCAGACTAGACCCACCGGGGAGCTGTTTTTT.

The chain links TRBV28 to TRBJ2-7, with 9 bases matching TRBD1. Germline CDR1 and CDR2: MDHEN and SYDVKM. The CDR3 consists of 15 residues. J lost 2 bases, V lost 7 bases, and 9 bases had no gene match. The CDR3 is CASNTRDRVPYEQYF. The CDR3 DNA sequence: TGTGCCAGCAACACCCGGGACAGGGTTCCCTACGAGCAGTACTTC.

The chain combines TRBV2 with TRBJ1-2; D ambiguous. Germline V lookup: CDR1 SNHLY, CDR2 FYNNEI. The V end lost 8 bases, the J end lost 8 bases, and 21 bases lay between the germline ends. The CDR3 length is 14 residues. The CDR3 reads CASPPRGPAKGYTF. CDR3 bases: TGTGCCAGCCCACCGCGAGGGCCCGCTAAGGGCTACACCTTC.

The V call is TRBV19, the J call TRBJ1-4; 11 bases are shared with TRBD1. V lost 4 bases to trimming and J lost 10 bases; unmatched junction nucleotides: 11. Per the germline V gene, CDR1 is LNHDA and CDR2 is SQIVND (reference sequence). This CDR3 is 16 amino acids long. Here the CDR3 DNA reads TGTGCCAGTAGTACAACGGCCGGGACAGGGGGTGGAAAACTGTTTTTT. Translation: CASSTTAGTGGGKLFF.

The CDR3 DNA reads TGCGCCAGCAGCTTGGGTCCCAGGGTAGACATTCAGTACTTC. This gives the protein CASSLGPRVDIQYF. The chain uses TRBV5-1 and TRBJ2-4, with TRBD1 as a possible D gene (5 bases). Trimming removed 0 bases at V and 8 bases at J, with 12 bases between. Germline values: CDR1 SGHRS, CDR2 YFSETQ. This CDR3 contains 14 residues.

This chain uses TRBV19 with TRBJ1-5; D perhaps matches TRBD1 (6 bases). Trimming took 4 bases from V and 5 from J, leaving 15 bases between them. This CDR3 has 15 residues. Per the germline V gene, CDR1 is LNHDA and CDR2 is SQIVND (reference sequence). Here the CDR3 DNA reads TGTGCCAGTAGTAGCGGGGAGGGGGAGTATCAGCCCCAGCATTTT. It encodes CASSSGEGEYQPQHF.

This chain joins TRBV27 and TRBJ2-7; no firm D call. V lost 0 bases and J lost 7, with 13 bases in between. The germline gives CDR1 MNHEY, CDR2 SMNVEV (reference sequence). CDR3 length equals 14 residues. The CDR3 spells CASSLSGSAREQYF. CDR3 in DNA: TGTGCCAGCAGTTTATCCGGCAGCGCAAGGGAGCAGTACTTC.

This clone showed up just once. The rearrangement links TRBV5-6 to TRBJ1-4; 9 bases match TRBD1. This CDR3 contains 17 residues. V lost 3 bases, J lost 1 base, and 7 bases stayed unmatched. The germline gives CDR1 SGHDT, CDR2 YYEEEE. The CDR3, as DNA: TGTGCCAGCAGCTGGGAGAACAGGGGGCGAACTAATGAAAAACTGTTTTTT. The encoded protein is CASSWENRGRTNEKLFF.

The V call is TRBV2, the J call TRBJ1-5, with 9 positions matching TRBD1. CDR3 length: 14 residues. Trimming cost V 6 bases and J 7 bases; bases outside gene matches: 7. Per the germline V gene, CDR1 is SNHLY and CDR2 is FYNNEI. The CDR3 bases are TGTGCCAGCAGCCTACAGGGGGCATGGCAGCCCCAGCATTTT. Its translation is CASSLQGAWQPQHF.

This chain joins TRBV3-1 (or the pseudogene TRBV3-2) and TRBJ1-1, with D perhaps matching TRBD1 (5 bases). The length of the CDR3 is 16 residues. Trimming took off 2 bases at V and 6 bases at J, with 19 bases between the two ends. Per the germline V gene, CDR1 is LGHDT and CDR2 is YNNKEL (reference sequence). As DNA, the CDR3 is TGTGCCAGCAGCCAACTAGGATCCACCCAGGGCGCTGAAGCTTTCTTT. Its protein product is CASSQLGSTQGAEAFF.

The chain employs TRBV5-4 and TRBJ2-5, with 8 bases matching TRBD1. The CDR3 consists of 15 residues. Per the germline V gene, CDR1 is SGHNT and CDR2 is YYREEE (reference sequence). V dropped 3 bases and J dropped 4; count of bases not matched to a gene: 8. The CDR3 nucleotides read TGTGCCAGCAGCTCCAGACAGGGGTCGGTAGAGACCCAGTACTTC. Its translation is CASSSRQGSVETQYF.

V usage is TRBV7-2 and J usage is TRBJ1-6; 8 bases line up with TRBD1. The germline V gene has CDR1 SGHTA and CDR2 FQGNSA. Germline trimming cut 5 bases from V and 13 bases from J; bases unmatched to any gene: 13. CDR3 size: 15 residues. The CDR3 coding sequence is TGTGCCAGCAGCACCAAGACAGGGGTCTCGGCCCCCCTCCACTTT. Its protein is CASSTKTGVSAPLHF. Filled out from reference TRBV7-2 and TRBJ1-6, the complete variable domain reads GAGVSQSPSNKVTEKGKDVELRCDPISGHTALYWYRQSLGQGLEFLIYFQGNSAPDKSGLPSDRFSAERTGGSVSTLTIQRTQQEDSAVYLCASSTKTGVSAPLHFGNGTRLTVT.

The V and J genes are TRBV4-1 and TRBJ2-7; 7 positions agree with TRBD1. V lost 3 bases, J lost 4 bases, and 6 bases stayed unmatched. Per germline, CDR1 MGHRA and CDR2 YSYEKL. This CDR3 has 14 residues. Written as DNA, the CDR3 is TGCGCCAGCAGCCACCGGACAGGTATATACGAGCAGTACTTC. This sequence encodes CASSHRTGIYEQYF.

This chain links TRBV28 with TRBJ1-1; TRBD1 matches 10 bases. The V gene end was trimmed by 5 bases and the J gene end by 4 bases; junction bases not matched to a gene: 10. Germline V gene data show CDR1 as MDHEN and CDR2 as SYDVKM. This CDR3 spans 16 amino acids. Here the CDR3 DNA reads TGTGCCAGCAGTCTTTACGGGACAGGGGCAGGCACTGAAGCTTTCTTT. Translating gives CASSLYGTGAGTEAFF.

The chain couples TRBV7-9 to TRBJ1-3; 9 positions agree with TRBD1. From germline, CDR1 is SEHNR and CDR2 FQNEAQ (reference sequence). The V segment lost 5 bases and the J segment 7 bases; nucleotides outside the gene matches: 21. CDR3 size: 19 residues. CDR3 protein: CASSVKPWGTGTGKNTIYF. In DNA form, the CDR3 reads TGTGCCAGCAGCGTGAAACCATGGGGAACCGGGACAGGGAAGAACACCATATATTTT. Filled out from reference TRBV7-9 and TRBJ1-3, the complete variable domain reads DTGVSQNPRHKITKRGQNVTFRCDPISEHNRLYWYRQTLGQGPEFLTYFQNEAQLEKSRLLSDRFSAERPKGSFSTLEIQRTEQGDSAMYLCASSVKPWGTGTGKNTIYFGEGSWLTVV.

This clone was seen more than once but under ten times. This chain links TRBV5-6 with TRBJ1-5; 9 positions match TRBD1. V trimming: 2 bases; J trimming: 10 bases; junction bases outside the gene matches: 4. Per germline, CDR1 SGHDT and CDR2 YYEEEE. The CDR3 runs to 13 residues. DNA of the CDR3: TGTGCCAGCAGCTTCGAGACAGGGGGTCCCCAGCATTTT. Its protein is CASSFETGGPQHF.

Here the CDR3 reads CASSQAGINNEKLFF. The CDR3 DNA reads TGTGCCAGCAGCCAGGCGGGGATTAATAATGAAAAACTGTTTTTT. The chain has TRBV3-1 (or the pseudogene TRBV3-2) and TRBJ1-4; D unresolved. Germline CDR1 reads LGHDT; CDR2 reads YNNKEL (reference sequence). Between the trimmed V and J ends, which lost 3 bases and 4 bases, there was a span of 12 bases. This CDR3 region has 15 residues.

The CDR3 here is CASSFEVELFF. CDR3 DNA sequence: TGTGCCAGCAGCTTTGAGGTCGAACTTTTCTTT. This chain connects TRBV7-9 to TRBJ1-1; no clear D. This CDR3 is 11 amino acids long. CDR1 and CDR2 (germline): SEHNR, FQNEAQ (reference sequence). Trimming removed 3 bases at V and 13 bases at J, with 12 bases between.

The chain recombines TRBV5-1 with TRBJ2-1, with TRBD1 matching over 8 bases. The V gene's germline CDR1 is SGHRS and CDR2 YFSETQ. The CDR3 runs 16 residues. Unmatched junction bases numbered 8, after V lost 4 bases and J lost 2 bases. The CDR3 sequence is CASSRPEQGAYNEQFF. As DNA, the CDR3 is TGCGCCAGCAGCCGGCCCGAACAGGGGGCCTACAATGAGCAGTTCTTC.

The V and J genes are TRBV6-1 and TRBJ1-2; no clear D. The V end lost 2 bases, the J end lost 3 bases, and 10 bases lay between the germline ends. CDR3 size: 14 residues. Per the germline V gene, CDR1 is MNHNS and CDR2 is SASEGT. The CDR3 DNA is TGTGCCAGCAGTGAATCCCCAGGCTACTATGGCTACACCTTC. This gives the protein CASSESPGYYGYTF.

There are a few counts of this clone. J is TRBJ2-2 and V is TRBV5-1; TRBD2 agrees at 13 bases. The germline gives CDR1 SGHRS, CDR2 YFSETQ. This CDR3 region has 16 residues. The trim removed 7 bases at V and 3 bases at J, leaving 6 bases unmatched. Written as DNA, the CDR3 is TGCGCCAGCCACTCAGGACTAGCGGGAGACACCGGGGAGCTGTTTTTT. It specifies CASHSGLAGDTGELFF.

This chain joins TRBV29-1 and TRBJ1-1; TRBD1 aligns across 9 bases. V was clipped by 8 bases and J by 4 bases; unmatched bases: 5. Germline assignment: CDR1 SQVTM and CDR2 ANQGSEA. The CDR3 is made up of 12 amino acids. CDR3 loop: CSLNRGPTEAFF. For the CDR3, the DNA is TGCAGCCTTAACAGGGGGCCCACTGAAGCTTTCTTT.